This T cell receptor (beta chain) was documented in a study of cytomegalovirus exposure and HLA in healthy donors. General study points: Using a false discovery rate of 0.05, a later analysis showed that approximately 16,000 TCR beta sequences were associated with HLA alleles. Follow-up analysis seemed to connect common viral pathogens with several of the most significant clusters identified.

Every donor was a healthy person donating bone marrow. Use of 60 Vbeta and 13 Jbeta primers characterized the PCR. TCRdb keeps only in-frame clones here, not all; method: immunoSEQ multiplex PCR. The data hold about 140,000 clones, with 75% to 80% observed a single time. A word on this clone: The target antigen is unknown.

This TCR came from a woman aged 45-65 years in good health and CMV-seronegative. Sequenced: PBMCs.

The CDR3 DNA reads TGTGCCAGCAGATACCGGGACAGGGAGGATAATTCACCCCTCCACTTT. This encodes CASRYRDREDNSPLHF. This chain links TRBV6-5 with TRBJ1-6, with 9 bases matching TRBD1. The junction had 8 bases not matched to a gene; V was cut back by 6 bases and J by 5 bases. CDR3 size: 16 residues. Looked up from germline, CDR1 is MNHEY and CDR2 is SVGAGI.